This T cell receptor (beta chain) originates from a study of blood T cell repertoires in COVID-19. Turning to the study itself: Material from acute and convalescent COVID-19 was sourced from the United States, Italy and Spain. T cells, B-cell-depleted T cells, or PBMCs provided the cDNA or gDNA that served as material.

Per the original methods: Reference gene primer amplification in the assay estimated nucleated cell counts. The repertoire was sequenced with immunoSEQ multiplex PCR; TCRdb's copy has only in-frame clones and lacks some. The DNA gave D and trimming, while V, J and clone size come from that table. The table lists approximately 150,000 clones, around 87% of them singletons. This clone came up a few times. The CDR3 loop spans 14 amino acids. Looked up from germline, CDR1 is SEHNR and CDR2 is FQNEAQ (reference sequence). V lost 5 bases to trimming and J lost 10 bases; unmatched junction nucleotides: 7. The material sequenced was peripheral blood. The clonotype was recovered from a woman aged 55-70 years with active COVID-19. V and J are TRBV7-9 and TRBJ1-6; 8 bases are a match to TRBD1. CDR3 in DNA: TGTGCCAGCAGCGTAGACAGGGGCGACTCACCCCTCCACTTT. Translating it yields CASSVDRGDSPLHF.